Following are 7 T cell receptor beta chains from one sample sequenced in a study of T cell changes during pregnancy in multiple sclerosis. Assay used: immunoSEQ multiplex PCR; TCRdb lists only in-frame clones, some missing. The sample yields about 75,000 clones, roughly 90% seen once. The starting material was peripheral blood, obtained in the first trimester of pregnancy. These TCRs come from a female donor in good health, enrolled as a control in a pregnancy study.

This clone was observed a few times. The gene calls are TRBV5-1 and TRBJ1-1; the D gene is possibly TRBD1 (5 bases). Germline-derived CDR1 and CDR2 are SGHRS and YFSETQ. With 3 bases removed from V and 5 bases from J, the gap between germline ends came to 8 bases. The CDR3 is made up of 12 amino acids. In nucleotides, the CDR3 is TGCGCCAGCAGCTCCCAGGGAACTGAAGCTTTCTTT. It yields the protein CASSSQGTEAFF.

This chain connects TRBV21-1 to TRBJ2-7; no DNA check was done on the table's D call, TRBD2. TRBV21-1 is annotated as a pseudogene. CDR3 length equals 15 residues. The DNA for the CDR3 is TGTGCCAGCAGCAAAGGGGGGGACCGCGCCTACGAGCAGTACTTC. Protein: CASSKGGDRAYEQYF.

The V call is TRBV4-3, the J call TRBJ1-1, with D maybe TRBD1 (6 bases). Per the germline V gene, CDR1 is LGHNA and CDR2 is YSLEER. Trimming cost V 3 bases and J 0 bases, with 8 bases left between them. This CDR3 has 14 residues. The CDR3 DNA reads TGCGCCAGCAGCCAGGGGACATTGAACACTGAAGCTTTCTTT. This translates into CASSQGTLNTEAFF.

The chain couples TRBV11-2 to TRBJ2-1; 10 bases map to TRBD2. CDR1 is SGHAT and CDR2 is FQNNGV in the germline V gene. V was clipped by 2 bases and J by 3 bases; unmatched bases: 4. There are 16 residues in the CDR3. This CDR3 is CASSLRGTSDYNEQFF. The CDR3 DNA reads as TGTGCCAGCAGCTTACGTGGGACTAGCGACTACAATGAGCAGTTCTTC.

The rearrangement links TRBV27 to TRBJ1-2; 7 bases line up with TRBD1. The CDR3 spans 16 residues. Germline V gene sequence: CDR1 MNHEY, CDR2 SMNVEV (reference sequence). Losses at the gene ends were 4 bases for V and 8 bases for J; bases not matched to a gene: 16. The CDR3 DNA sequence: TGTGCCAGCAGTTCGGGCCCGACAGGGTACTTAGGAGGCTACACCTTC. Its protein product is CASSSGPTGYLGGYTF.

This sequence joins TRBV5-1 and TRBJ2-3, with TRBD2 matching over 15 bases. In germline, CDR1 is SGHRS, CDR2 YFSETQ. Unmatched junction bases numbered 4, after V lost 1 base and J lost 4 bases. The CDR3 is 17 amino acids. The CDR3 coding sequence is TGCGCCAGCAGCTTGCGGACTAGCGGGGGGGCTGCAGATACGCAGTATTTT. Its protein product is CASSLRTSGGAADTQYF.

The chain employs TRBV9 and TRBJ2-3; 12 nucleotides match TRBD2. Germline V gene lookup returns CDR1 SGDLS and CDR2 YYNGEE. V lost 4 bases to trimming and J lost 1 base; unmatched junction nucleotides: 4. The CDR3 consists of 16 residues. CDR3 nucleotide sequence: TGTGCCAGCAGCTCCTGGACTAGCGGGGGCACAGATACGCAGTATTTT. This encodes CASSSWTSGGTDTQYF.